The 26 T cell receptor beta chains in this list originate from one sample, sequenced in a study of cytomegalovirus exposure and HLA in healthy donors. Amplification used 60 Vbeta primers and 13 Jbeta primers. The protocol was immunoSEQ multiplex PCR, while the TCRdb copy is restricted to in-frame clones and leaves out a portion. Here the sample spans about 150,000 clones, roughly 79% being singletons. The sequencing input was PBMCs. These receptors were obtained from a man aged 18 to 30 in good health and CMV-seronegative.

CDR3 DNA sequence: TGTGCCAGTAGTATAGAGTTCAGGAGCTACACCTTC. It codes for CASSIEFRSYTF. The chain uses TRBV19 and TRBJ1-2; D gene unclear. The CDR3 is 12 residues long. Trimming left V 0 bases short and J 9 bases short, with 8 bases between. The germline gives CDR1 LNHDA, CDR2 SQIVND (reference sequence). Full variable domain (outside the CDR3, taken from reference TRBV19 and TRBJ1-2): DGGITQSPKYLFRKEGQNVTLSCEQNLNHDAMYWYRQDPGQGLRLIYYSQIVNDFQKGDIAEGYSVSREKKESFPLTVTSAQKNPTAFYLCASSIEFRSYTFGSGTRLTVV.

DNA for the CDR3: TGCGCCAGCAGCTTGACAGTTTTAGGCAACAATGAGCAGTTCTTC. The encoded protein is CASSLTVLGNNEQFF. V gene TRBV5-1 combines with J gene TRBJ2-1; D is unresolved. The CDR3 is 15 amino acids. Germline V gives CDR1 SGHRS, CDR2 YFSETQ. With 1 base removed from V and 5 bases from J, the gap between germline ends came to 13 bases.

The chain combines TRBV5-6 with TRBJ2-3; 7 bases fit TRBD2. V shed 5 bases and J 5 bases; nucleotides not matched to a gene: 8. CDR1 is SGHDT and CDR2 is YYEEEE in the germline V gene. This CDR3 has 14 amino acids. CDR3 protein: CASSWGGARDTQYF. DNA of the CDR3: TGTGCCAGCAGTTGGGGAGGGGCTCGAGATACGCAGTATTTT.

This clone was counted a few times. The chain is built from TRBV28 and TRBJ2-7, with TRBD2 identical over 8 bases. The length of the CDR3 is 14 residues. The germline V gene encodes CDR1 MDHEN and CDR2 SYDVKM. Trimming cost V 2 bases and J 3 bases; bases outside gene matches: 3. The CDR3 coding sequence is TGTGCCAGCAGTTTAGGGACTAGAAACTACGAGCAGTACGTC. This gives the protein CASSLGTRNYEQYV.

The sample holds a few counts of this clone. The rearrangement joins TRBV6-6 to TRBJ1-2; D may be TRBD1 (5 bases). The germline V gene encodes CDR1 MNHNY and CDR2 SVGAGI (reference sequence). This CDR3 region has 15 residues. Trimming removed 0 bases at V and 6 bases at J, with 14 bases between. The CDR3 loop is CASSYSGLWGDGYTF. The CDR3 nucleotides are TGTGCCAGCAGTTACTCGGGCCTTTGGGGGGATGGCTACACCTTC.

This chain uses TRBV28 with TRBJ1-1, with 9 bases fitting TRBD1. V gave up 3 bases and J gave up 1 base; unmatched junction bases: 0. Per germline, CDR1 MDHEN and CDR2 SYDVKM. The CDR3 extends over 14 amino acids. The CDR3 DNA is TGTGCCAGCAGTTTGGGACAGGGGAACACTGAAGCTTTCTTT. Translation gives CASSLGQGNTEAFF.

V is TRBV4-3 and J is TRBJ1-3, with D perhaps matching TRBD1 (5 bases). The CDR3 has 16 residues. Trimming left V 0 bases short and J 4 bases short, with 13 bases between. Germline V gene lookup returns CDR1 LGHNA and CDR2 YSLEER. The CDR3 DNA reads as TGCGCCAGCAGCCAAGATCGTGGGGCGCCGGGAAACACCATATATTTT. Translated: CASSQDRGAPGNTIYF.

The CDR3 bases are TGTGCCTGGGCGATCCGGGACAGCAATTCACCCCTCCACTTT. This encodes CAWAIRDSNSPLHF. The chain carries TRBV30 and TRBJ1-6; 7 nucleotides match TRBD1. The V gene's germline CDR1 is GTSNPN and CDR2 SVGIG (reference sequence). The CDR3 is 14 amino acids. The junction had 8 bases not matched to a gene; V was cut back by 5 bases and J by 7 bases.

The chain employs TRBV7-8 and TRBJ2-5; 8 bases line up with TRBD1. Germline assignment: CDR1 SGHVS and CDR2 FQNEAQ. J was trimmed by 5 bases and V by 5 bases; bases with no gene match: 10. CDR3 length: 15 amino acids. In nucleotides, the CDR3 is TGTGCCAGCAGCGTGACAGGGGTTCCTGTGGAGACCCAGTACTTC. This gives the protein CASSVTGVPVETQYF.

This clone was seen only a few times. This sequence joins TRBV28 and TRBJ1-1, with 8 nucleotides matching TRBD1. Unmatched junction bases numbered 20, after V lost 7 bases and J lost 4 bases. The germline gives CDR1 MDHEN, CDR2 SYDVKM. The CDR3 totals 18 residues. The CDR3 nucleotides are TGTGCCAGCAATACCCCGGGGGCAGGGGGCCTGTTGAGCACTGAAGCTTTCTTT. Translation gives CASNTPGAGGLLSTEAFF.

The V gene is TRBV2, the J gene TRBJ1-5, with TRBD1 matching over 7 bases. From germline, CDR1 is SNHLY and CDR2 FYNNEI. V was clipped by 4 bases and J by 5 bases; unmatched bases: 5. The CDR3 has 14 amino acids. Here the CDR3 reads CASSGQGLDQPQHF. In DNA, the CDR3 is TGTGCCAGCAGTGGACAGGGCTTGGATCAGCCCCAGCATTTT.

This clone has a handful of counts. The chain combines TRBV4-1 with TRBJ2-4; 8 nucleotides match TRBD2. Looked up from germline, CDR1 is MGHRA and CDR2 is YSYEKL. The ends lost 5 bases at V and 8 bases at J; junction bases unmatched: 8. The length of the CDR3 is 14 residues. CDR3 loop: CASSYRAGGDIQYF. DNA for the CDR3: TGCGCCAGCAGCTATCGTGCGGGGGGCGACATTCAGTACTTC.

Worth noting for this clone: The germline gene is not matched at one end of the junction; a read error may be the cause. This sequence joins TRBV5-1 and TRBJ2-6; D might be TRBD1 (6 bases). The V gene's germline CDR1 is SGHRS and CDR2 YFSETQ. CDR3 length: 16 amino acids. The CDR3 nucleotides are TGCGCCAGCAGCCGCACTCCAGGGGTTGGGGCCAACGGCCTGACTTTC. Residues: CASSRTPGVGANGLTF.

This sequence joins TRBV5-6 and TRBJ2-7, with a tentative D call TRBD1 (5 bases). The CDR3 runs to 15 residues. Germline-derived CDR1 and CDR2 are SGHDT and YYEEEE. V lost 2 bases and J lost 3, with 15 bases in between. The CDR3 reads CASSFLQGRFYEQYV. In DNA, the CDR3 is TGTGCCAGCAGCTTCCTCCAGGGCCGCTTCTACGAGCAGTACGTC.

Of note for this clone: Other nucleotide sequences from this sample produce the same CDR3. The chain is built from TRBV7-9 and TRBJ2-1; a weak D match, TRBD2 (5 bases). The length of the CDR3 is 14 residues. Germline CDR1 SEHNR, CDR2 FQNEAQ (reference sequence). V lost 1 base and J lost 3, with 7 bases in between. The chain's CDR3 is CASSLGGSYNEQFF. Written as DNA, the CDR3 is TGTGCCAGCAGCTTAGGAGGGAGCTACAATGAGCAGTTCTTC. Drawing the rest from reference TRBV7-9 and TRBJ2-1, the complete variable domain is DTGVSQNPRHKITKRGQNVTFRCDPISEHNRLYWYRQTLGQGPEFLTYFQNEAQLEKSRLLSDRFSAERPKGSFSTLEIQRTEQGDSAMYLCASSLGGSYNEQFFGPGTRLTVL.

This chain connects TRBV5-1 to TRBJ2-1; a possible D gene is TRBD1 (6 bases). Trimming shortened V by 0 bases and J by 9 bases, and 16 bases separated the two germline ends. Germline V gene sequence: CDR1 SGHRS, CDR2 YFSETQ. The CDR3 contains 15 residues. The CDR3 loop is CASSLAERQVGEQFF. In DNA form, the CDR3 reads TGCGCCAGCAGCTTGGCCGAGCGACAGGTGGGTGAGCAGTTCTTC.

This chain uses TRBV28 with TRBJ2-5, with 9 positions matching TRBD1. The trim removed 4 bases at V and 2 bases at J, leaving 5 bases unmatched. The CDR3 loop spans 15 amino acids. Germline V CDR1 and CDR2: MDHEN, SYDVKM. In DNA form, the CDR3 reads TGTGCCAGCAGTTACCGGGACAGGGTTCAAGAGACCCAGTACTTC. Protein: CASSYRDRVQETQYF.

This clone was recorded once. The chain links TRBV29-1 to TRBJ1-1, with 7 bases fitting TRBD1. The germline V gene has CDR1 SQVTM and CDR2 ANQGSEA. The CDR3 runs to 13 residues. The ends lost 4 bases at V and 5 bases at J; junction bases unmatched: 7. The CDR3 DNA reads as TGCAGCGTTGTGGGCCAGGGGGGAACTGAAGCTTTCTTT. Translation: CSVVGQGGTEAFF.

The chain combines TRBV7-9 with TRBJ2-7, with D maybe TRBD1 (6 bases). CDR3 length: 15 residues. Trimming took off 0 bases at V and 3 bases at J, with 12 bases between the two ends. Germline V gene lookup returns CDR1 SEHNR and CDR2 FQNEAQ (reference sequence). CDR3 region: CASSLASGTNYEQYV. Written as DNA, the CDR3 is TGTGCCAGCAGCTTAGCGTCAGGGACAAACTACGAGCAGTACGTC.

This sequence joins TRBV5-4 and TRBJ2-5; D is possibly TRBD1 (5 bases). Germline V gene sequence: CDR1 SGHNT, CDR2 YYREEE (reference sequence). CDR3 length: 15 amino acids. V lost 0 bases and J 0 bases, leaving 9 bases between the germline ends. CDR3 sequence: CASSLAQGNQETQYF. CDR3 sequence (DNA): TGTGCCAGCAGCTTGGCGCAGGGCAACCAAGAGACCCAGTACTTC.

The chain couples TRBV2 to TRBJ2-4; D ambiguous. V lost 6 bases to trimming and J lost 0 bases, with 15 bases between them. Germline lookup yields CDR1 SNHLY and CDR2 FYNNEI. This CDR3 has 16 residues. The CDR3 coding sequence is TGTGCCAGCAGGGCAGACACCTCAGTAGCCAAAAACATTCAGTACTTC. Protein: CASRADTSVAKNIQYF.

The chain carries TRBV7-9 and TRBJ2-7; maybe TRBD1 (6 bases). Per the germline V gene, CDR1 is SEHNR and CDR2 is FQNEAQ (reference sequence). The CDR3 totals 14 residues. V lost 6 bases and J lost 3, with 15 bases in between. DNA for the CDR3: TGTGCCAGCAGTCCACCGGGACACAACTACGAGCAGTACTTC. Amino acids: CASSPPGHNYEQYF.

The chain links TRBV30 to TRBJ1-5; the match to TRBD1 covers 8 bases. The CDR3 has 15 amino acids. The germline gives CDR1 GTSNPN, CDR2 SVGIG (reference sequence). Trimming took 3 bases from V and 6 from J; bases not matched to a gene: 10. The CDR3 bases are TGTGCCTGGAGGGACGGACAGGGAAGAGCTCAGCCCCAGCATTTT. Amino acids: CAWRDGQGRAQPQHF.

The chain is built from TRBV27 and TRBJ1-6; 10 positions agree with TRBD1. CDR3 length: 13 amino acids. CDR1 and CDR2 from the germline V gene are MNHEY and SMNVEV (reference sequence). V lost 7 bases, J lost 10 bases, and 4 bases stayed unmatched. The CDR3 is CASKADRGSPLHF. The DNA for the CDR3 is TGTGCCAGCAAAGCGGACAGGGGGTCACCCCTCCACTTT.

This clone turned up a few times. Different DNA sequences within this sample yield the same CDR3. The rearrangement links TRBV7-9 to TRBJ2-7; 9 positions agree with TRBD1. The CDR3 consists of 15 residues. With 5 bases clipped from V and 0 bases from J, the junction kept 5 bases outside the gene matches. Germline lookup yields CDR1 SEHNR and CDR2 FQNEAQ (reference sequence). CDR3 bases: TGTGCCAGCAGCCCCGGGACAGGGCTCTCCTACGAGCAGTACTTC. Protein: CASSPGTGLSYEQYF.

This chain links TRBV5-1 with TRBJ2-2; D might be TRBD1 (6 bases). CDR3 length equals 14 residues. Germline CDR1 reads SGHRS; CDR2 reads YFSETQ. V gave up 5 bases and J gave up 0 bases, with 8 bases separating them. DNA of the CDR3: TGCGCCAGCAGTCGGACAGCGAACACCGGGGAGCTGTTTTTT. Its protein is CASSRTANTGELFF.